Listed below are T cell receptor beta chains from one sample, sequenced in a study of cytomegalovirus exposure and HLA in healthy donors. Clones were sequenced by immunoSEQ multiplex PCR, and TCRdb holds only the in-frame ones, with some missing. This sample has 180,000 or so clones; roughly 80% occur once, and the top ten carry 0.7% to 0.95%. Sequenced material: PBMCs. All receptors come from a woman under 30 in good health and CMV-seronegative. Both conserved end residues are part of each CDR3. Fields, in order: J gene, CDR3 length, V gene, clone size, D gene, CDR3 DNA, CDR3 protein. D genes are given only for firm matches. Part of the rows lack a size; the others show once, few, many or a class for expanded clones.

>TRBJ2-3|16|TRBV5-6|few|-
TGTGCCAGCAGCTTGGCCAGCGGGTTGGGGACAGATACGCAGTATTTT
CASSLASGLGTDTQYF
>TRBJ2-1|17|TRBV5-1|-|TRBD2
TGCGCCAGCAGCTTGGGACTAGCGGGCTTCGTTATAAATGAGCAGTTCTTC
CASSLGLAGFVINEQFF
>TRBJ1-2|15|TRBV7-9|-|-
TGTGCCAGCAGCCCTCCCTTTTCCAGGGATAATGGCTACACCTTC
CASSPPFSRDNGYTF
>TRBJ1-1|12|TRBV2|-|-
TGTGCCAGCAGTGTCTCTAGGACTGAAGCTTTCTTT
CASSVSRTEAFF
>TRBJ1-1|16|TRBV28|-|-
TGTGCCAGCCGGATCGGGGTAGGGTACTCTAACACTGAAGCTTTCTTT
CASRIGVGYSNTEAFF
>TRBJ2-7|14|TRBV9|-|TRBD1
TGTGCCAGCAGCGTAAAGGACAGGGCCTACGAGCAGTACTTC
CASSVKDRAYEQYF
>TRBJ2-1|16|TRBV5-1|few|TRBD2
TGCGCCAGCAGCTTGGGACTAGCGGGAGCCTACAATGAGCAGTTCTTC
CASSLGLAGAYNEQFF
>TRBJ2-3|14|TRBV2|once|-
TGTGCCAGCAGGATGGACAGCCGCACAGATACGCAGTATTTT
CASRMDSRTDTQYF
>TRBJ2-7|14|TRBV28|-|-
TGTGCCAGCAGCCCCCGCCGGTGGTTGTACGAGCAGTACTTC
CASSPRRWLYEQYF
>TRBJ2-5|16|TRBV28|-|TRBD1
TGTGCCAGCGGAAATTCCGGGACAGGCTTCCAAGAGACCCAGTACTTC
CASGNSGTGFQETQYF
>TRBJ2-7|17|TRBV5-6|-|-
TGTGCCAGCAGCTCAAACCTTTATGGCGGGCCGACCTACGAGCAGTACTTC
CASSSNLYGGPTYEQYF
>TRBJ2-7|15|TRBV19|-|TRBD2
TGTGCCAGTAGTGCCCGGACTAGCGGGAACTACGAGCAGTACTTC
CASSARTSGNYEQYF
>TRBJ2-7|14|TRBV9|-|-
TGTGCCAGCAGCCCGCGACAGGATTCCTACGAGCAGTACTTC
CASSPRQDSYEQYF
>TRBJ1-3|13|TRBV4-1|-|-
TGCGCCAGCAGCCCCCTTCCCCGGAACACCATATATTTT
CASSPLPRNTIYF
>TRBJ2-7|13|TRBV6-1|-|-
TGTGCCAGCAGGTTTGACGGGTCCTACGAGCAGTACTTC
CASRFDGSYEQYF
>TRBJ1-6|14|TRBV5-1|-|-
TGCGCCAGCAGCTCGGGACTAGGGAATTCACCCCTCCACTTT
CASSSGLGNSPLHF
>TRBJ2-5|15|TRBV30|few|TRBD2
TGTGCCTGGAGTCTCCAGCGGGAGTTTGGTGAGACCCAGTACTTC
CAWSLQREFGETQYF
>TRBJ2-6|13|TRBV28|-|-
TGTGCCAGCAAGTGGAGTGGGGCCAACGTCCTGACTTTC
CASKWSGANVLTF
>TRBJ2-4|15|TRBV15|-|TRBD2
TGTGCCACCAGCGTCCGGACTAGCGGGGAGCGGATTCAGTACTTC
CATSVRTSGERIQYF
>TRBJ1-1|17|TRBV21-1|-|-
TGTGCCAGCAGCTTCGGGACTACAACAATTAGGAACACTGAAGCTTTCTTT
CASSFGTTTIRNTEAFF
>TRBJ2-7|20|TRBV7-3|-|-
TGTGCCAGCAGCTTAAGAAGCTCCCCTACCGTCAGGGGGGACGGGTACGAGCAGTACTTC
CASSLRSSPTVRGDGYEQYF
>TRBJ1-2|13|TRBV14|-|-
TGTGCCAGCAGCCAAGTTCCTGACTATGGCTACACCTTC
CASSQVPDYGYTF
>TRBJ2-2|16|TRBV18|-|TRBD1
TGTGCCAGCACCCGAGGGACAGGGGATTCGACCGGGGAGCTGTTTTTT
CASTRGTGDSTGELFF
>TRBJ1-4|16|TRBV15|few|-
TGTGCCACCAGCAGAGAAGGGGGTACAACTAATGAAAAACTGTTTTTT
CATSREGGTTNEKLFF
>TRBJ2-7|15|TRBV11-2|-|TRBD1
TGTGCCAGCAGACTTCCCGGGACAGGGTTCTACGAGCAGTACTTC
CASRLPGTGFYEQYF
>TRBJ2-2|19|TRBV27|-|TRBD1
TGTGCCAGCAGTTTCGAACAGGGGGCGCTTGGGGGTTCTTACGGGGAGCTGTTTTTT
CASSFEQGALGGSYGELFF
>TRBJ2-2|17|TRBV9|-|TRBD2
TGTGCCAGCAGCGTACAACGACTAGCGGGAGACGCCGGGGAGCTGTTTTTT
CASSVQRLAGDAGELFF
>TRBJ2-5|16|TRBV27|-|-
TGTGCCGGCAGTTTATCATCCGCAGGAGGGCAAGAGACCCAGTACTTC
CAGSLSSAGGQETQYF
>TRBJ2-1|17|TRBV21-1|few|-
TGTGCCAGCAGCAAAAAAAGCGGGGGGCCCCCCTACAATGAGCAGTTCTTC
CASSKKSGGPPYNEQFF
>TRBJ1-1|15|TRBV13|once|-
TGTGCCAGCAGCTTAGGCCCAGCGATGAACACTGAAGCTTTCTTT
CASSLGPAMNTEAFF
>TRBJ2-7|13|TRBV7-9|-|TRBD2
TGTGCCAGCAGCTTCGGGACTAGCGGCGAGCAGTACTTC
CASSFGTSGEQYF
>TRBJ2-7|13|TRBV7-2|-|-
TGTGCCAGCAGCTCCACAGAAATCTACGAGCAGTACTTC
CASSSTEIYEQYF
>TRBJ2-1|16|TRBV28|-|TRBD2
TGTGCCAGCAGTTTAGCCTCTAGCGGAAAGTACAATGAGCAGTTCTTC
CASSLASSGKYNEQFF
>TRBJ2-7|16|TRBV5-1|-|-
TGCGCCAGCAGCTTGGTCCTAGCGCCTAGCTCCTACGAGCAGTACTTC
CASSLVLAPSSYEQYF
>TRBJ1-1|17|TRBV19|-|-
TGTGCCAGTAGTATAAATGACAGGTGGTTTGCGAACACTGAAGCTTTCTTT
CASSINDRWFANTEAFF
>TRBJ2-5|16|TRBV18|-|TRBD1
TGTGCCAGCTCACAGGGACAGCCCTCCCTGAAAGAGACCCAGTACTTC
CASSQGQPSLKETQYF
>TRBJ1-4|16|TRBV9|-|-
TGTGCCAGCAGCGCAAGCGGGTTTCCCGGAGGTGAAAAACTGTTTTTT
CASSASGFPGGEKLFF
>TRBJ2-7|16|TRBV15|-|TRBD2
TGTGCCACCAGCAGTTCCCCCGGGACTAGTAGGTACGAGCAGTACTTC
CATSSSPGTSRYEQYF
>TRBJ2-7|15|TRBV15|-|-
TGTGCCACCGGCAGAGTGGAGGGAGCCTCCCACGAGCAGTACTTC
CATGRVEGASHEQYF
>TRBJ2-1|15|TRBV6-9|-|TRBD2
TGTGCCAGCGCATACCCCAGCGGGAGGGGTGGTGAGCAGTTCTTC
CASAYPSGRGGEQFF
>TRBJ2-3|15|TRBV5-1|-|-
TGCGCCAGCAGCAAGACAGTCGCCGGCACAGATACGCAGTATTTT
CASSKTVAGTDTQYF
>TRBJ1-2|12|TRBV6-1|-|-
TGTGCCAGCAGTGCACCGGGATATGGCTACACCTTC
CASSAPGYGYTF
>TRBJ2-3|17|TRBV19|once|TRBD1
TGTGCCAGTAGTATGGGCCCCGGGACAGGGGTAACAGATACGCAGTATTTT
CASSMGPGTGVTDTQYF
>TRBJ2-7|15|TRBV5-1|-|-
TGCGCCAGCAGCTTGGGTGGTGGGGGCGCGGACGAGCAGTACTTC
CASSLGGGGADEQYF
>TRBJ2-3|15|TRBV27|-|-
TGTGCCAGCAGAATTATCATTTCCCGCAGGGATACGCAGTATTTT
CASRIIISRRDTQYF
>TRBJ2-1|14|TRBV7-9|-|-
TGTGCCAGCAGCCAAAGACAGCTATACAATGAGCAGTTCTTC
CASSQRQLYNEQFF
>TRBJ1-2|14|TRBV12-5|-|-
TGTGCTAGTGGCCCTCAACAGGGCGCCTATGGCTACACCTTC
CASGPQQGAYGYTF
>TRBJ2-7|15|TRBV6-1|-|TRBD2
TGTGCCAGCAGCGGACTGGGGGACTACTCCTACGAGCAGTACTTC
CASSGLGDYSYEQYF
>TRBJ2-7|12|TRBV28|-|-
TGTGCCAGCGGGGGGATAAACTACGAGCAGTACTTC
CASGGINYEQYF
>TRBJ2-7|15|TRBV6-5|-|-
TGTGCCAGCAGTTACCTGCAGGGCGAGGCTAACGAGCAGTACTTC
CASSYLQGEANEQYF
>TRBJ2-1|17|TRBV2|-|TRBD2
TGTGCCAGCAGCGTACGTTCCCGGACTAGCCTGAACAATGAGCAGTTCTTC
CASSVRSRTSLNNEQFF